The 15 T cell receptor beta chains reported below all come from one sample, sequenced in a study of early T cells in non-severe SARS-CoV-2 infection. TCRdb re-called the 5' RACE reads through MiXCR, storing one row per CDR3 protein. The table includes around 83,000 distinct CDR3 sequences, roughly 10% detected once. Sequenced material: whole blood, taken at baseline. All receptors come from an adult who was a healthcare worker with PCR-confirmed SARS-CoV-2 infection or an uninfected control (not recorded which).

This clonotype has ten or more counts. The chain links TRBV27 to TRBJ2-1; 8 nucleotides line up with TRBD2. The V gene end was trimmed by 10 bases and the J gene end by 3 bases; junction bases not matched to a gene: 14. CDR3 length equals 16 residues. Germline-derived CDR1 and CDR2 are MNHEY and SMNVEV (reference sequence). CDR3 amino acids: CATSSMAGGLYNEQFF. CDR3 DNA: TGTGCCACCTCCTCTATGGCGGGAGGACTCTACAATGAGCAGTTCTTC.

This clonotype was observed a few times. The chain is built from TRBV7-3 and TRBJ1-6; 7 positions match TRBD1. Germline V gives CDR1 SGHTA, CDR2 FQGTGA. The CDR3 totals 16 residues. The ends lost 5 bases at V and 7 bases at J; junction bases unmatched: 11. CDR3 loop: CASSPFDRDRNSPLHF. The CDR3 nucleotides read TGTGCCAGCAGCCCGTTCGACCGGGACAGAAATTCACCCCTCCACTTT. Looking up the rest from reference TRBV7-3 and TRBJ1-6 gives the full variable domain: GAGVSQTPSNKVTEKGKYVELRCDPISGHTALYWYRQSLGQGPEFLIYFQGTGAADDSGLPNDRFFAVRPEGSVSTLKIQRTERGDSAVYLCASSPFDRDRNSPLHFGNGTRLTVT.

This clonotype was picked up many times. This sequence joins TRBV18 and TRBJ2-5, with TRBD1 matching over 7 bases. V lost 3 bases, J lost 5 bases, and 12 bases stayed unmatched. The germline V gene has CDR1 KGHSH and CDR2 LQKENI. There are 16 residues in the CDR3. The DNA for the CDR3 is TGTGCCAGCTCACCCAAAGACAGGGTCGTCGGTGAGACCCAGTACTTC. Translation: CASSPKDRVVGETQYF.

The chain links TRBV28 to TRBJ1-4, with 7 bases identical to TRBD1. The CDR3 is 12 residues long. The germline V gene encodes CDR1 MDHEN and CDR2 SYDVKM. The V and J ends lost 8 bases and 8 bases, in that order; junction bases with no gene match: 5. CDR3 residues: CASDRVGEKLFF. CDR3 nucleotides: TGTGCCAGCGACAGGGTTGGAGAAAAACTGTTTTTT.

This chain joins TRBV20-1 and TRBJ2-5, with TRBD1 matching 7 bases. V dropped 5 bases and J dropped 2; count of bases not matched to a gene: 11. This CDR3 has 15 amino acids. Germline-derived CDR1 and CDR2 are DFQATT and SNEGSKA (reference sequence). The CDR3 spells CSAPKTGTAQETQYF. The CDR3 nucleotides read TGCAGTGCTCCAAAGACCGGGACAGCTCAAGAGACCCAGTACTTC.

This chain uses TRBV2 with TRBJ2-7, with 9 positions matching TRBD1. With 5 bases clipped from V and 2 bases from J, the junction kept 7 bases outside the gene matches. Germline CDR1 is SNHLY and CDR2 is FYNNEI. The CDR3 sequence is 15 residues long. CDR3 nucleotide sequence: TGTGCCAGCAGTAACCGGGACAGGGTAGCCTACGAGCAGTACTTC. It is translated as CASSNRDRVAYEQYF.

This clonotype has at least ten counts. The chain couples TRBV12-3 or TRBV12-4 to TRBJ1-4, with a weak D call TRBD1 (5 bases). CDR3 length: 16 residues. V was cut by 5 bases and J by 0 bases, with 13 bases left in between. The CDR3 DNA sequence: TGTGCCAGCAGTCCAGGGACCCAAGCAACTAATGAAAAACTGTTTTTT. The encoded protein is CASSPGTQATNEKLFF.

This clonotype was found a few times. The chain is built from TRBV20-1 and TRBJ2-3; 10 positions match TRBD2. Germline V lookup: CDR1 DFQATT, CDR2 SNEGSKA (reference sequence). The length of the CDR3 is 14 residues. V lost 5 bases to trimming and J lost 1 base; unmatched junction nucleotides: 3. CDR3 in DNA: TGCAGTGCTTTCCTAGCGGGAGGCACAGATACGCAGTATTTT. It encodes CSAFLAGGTDTQYF.

The table lists this clonotype with a few counts. The chain has TRBV20-1 and TRBJ2-7, with D hard to call. The CDR3 runs 14 residues. The V end was cut by 2 bases, the J end by 2 bases, with 13 bases between. The germline V gene encodes CDR1 DFQATT and CDR2 SNEGSKA (reference sequence). CDR3 bases: TGCAGTGCTAGAAGTCCAACTAATGCCTACGAGCAGTACTTC. It specifies CSARSPTNAYEQYF.

This clonotype showed up many times. The chain uses TRBV28 and TRBJ2-7, with 9 bases aligning to TRBD1. V shed 5 bases, J shed 3 bases, and the junction held 14 bases outside the gene matches. There are 17 residues in the CDR3. From germline, CDR1 is MDHEN and CDR2 SYDVKM. The CDR3 sequence is CASSEKQGALPLYEQYF. The CDR3 DNA is TGTGCCAGCAGTGAAAAACAGGGGGCCTTACCACTCTACGAGCAGTACTTC.

At least ten counts were recorded for this clonotype. The chain carries TRBV7-2 and TRBJ2-1; 8 nucleotides match TRBD2. Per the germline V gene, CDR1 is SGHTA and CDR2 is FQGNSA. With V trimmed by 1 base and J by 0 bases, 11 bases remained unmatched. The CDR3 has 19 residues. CDR3 sequence (DNA): TGTGCCAGCAGCTTAGGGTTAGCGGGACCAGCGAGCTCCTACAATGAGCAGTTCTTC. It is translated as CASSLGLAGPASSYNEQFF.

The chain joins TRBV20-1 to TRBJ2-1; D unresolved. V shed 5 bases and J shed 7 bases, with 18 bases lying between them. Germline V gives CDR1 DFQATT, CDR2 SNEGSKA (reference sequence). The CDR3 has 14 residues. The CDR3 region is CSASALTVPNEQFF. CDR3 nucleotide sequence: TGCAGTGCTTCGGCCCTAACCGTCCCAAATGAGCAGTTCTTC.

This chain joins TRBV5-4 and TRBJ2-7, with D maybe TRBD1 (5 bases). The V gene lost 1 base and the J gene lost 5 bases, with 13 bases spanning the gap. The germline CDR1 and CDR2 sequences are SGHNT and YYREEE (reference sequence). This CDR3 has 14 amino acids. The CDR3 sequence is CASSLRLRAHEQYF. In DNA, the CDR3 is TGTGCCAGCAGCTTGCGCCTCAGGGCCCACGAGCAGTACTTC. The whole variable domain, remainder taken from reference TRBV5-4 and TRBJ2-7, is ETGVTQSPTHLIKTRGQQVTLRCSSQSGHNTVSWYQQALGQGPQFIFQYYREEENGRGNFPPRFSGLQFPNYSSELNVNALELDDSALYLCASSLRLRAHEQYFGPGTRLTVT.

This clonotype was seen a handful of times. The chain links TRBV12-3 or TRBV12-4 to TRBJ2-2; 9 bases fit TRBD1. CDR3 size: 12 residues. Trimming took 8 bases from V and 6 from J; bases not matched to a gene: 1. For the CDR3, the DNA is TGTGCCAGCTGGACAGGGGCCGGGGAGCTGTTTTTT. Encoded protein: CASWTGAGELFF.

There are many counts of this clonotype. The gene calls are TRBV20-1 and TRBJ2-5; D tentatively fits TRBD1 or TRBD2 (6 bases each). The CDR3 has 15 residues. V was trimmed by 5 bases and J by 4 bases, leaving 20 bases between them. Germline CDR1 reads DFQATT; CDR2 reads SNEGSKA (reference sequence). The CDR3 is CSAGGGDLAVETQYF. In DNA, the CDR3 is TGCAGTGCTGGGGGCGGGGACCTAGCTGTAGAGACCCAGTACTTC.